Sequencing of this T cell receptor beta chain was carried out in a study of blood T cell repertoires in COVID-19. CDR1 is SQVTM and CDR2 is ANQGSEA in the germline V gene. The V gene lost 6 bases and the J gene lost 0 bases, with 17 bases spanning the gap. The CDR3 spans 15 residues. Assay used: immunoSEQ multiplex PCR; TCRdb lists only in-frame clones, some missing. The table lists about 140,000 clones, 85% to 90% of them singletons. J is TRBJ1-2 and V is TRBV29-1; D possibly corresponds to TRBD1 (5 bases). The sequenced material came from peripheral blood. The TCR sequence derives from a woman older than 75 with acute or convalescent COVID-19. CDR3 bases: TGCAGCGTGGAGGGAACAGGAGATACTAACTATGGCTACACCTTC. This gives the protein CSVEGTGDTNYGYTF. The full variable domain, its missing parts supplied by reference TRBV29-1 and TRBJ1-2, is SAVISQKPSRDICQRGTSLTIQCQVDSQVTMMFWYRQQPGQSLTLIATANQGSEATYESGFVIDKFPISRPNLTFSTLTVSNMSPEDSSIYLCSVEGTGDTNYGYTFGSGTRLTVV.